The 12 T cell receptor beta chains listed next were all sequenced from one sample in a study of human T cells and chemical hapten exposure. TCRdb reanalysed the RACE reads using MiXCR and keeps one entry per CDR3 protein. The sample consists of roughly 60,000 distinct CDR3 sequences, roughly 12% of them appearing once. The time point: patch test 3, about 24 weeks after DPC sensitization. Treatment: therapeutic diphenylcyclopropenone sensitization with weekly scalp DPC. Sequences were derived from whole blood, sampled in connection with sensitization to the hapten diphenylcyclopropenone (DPC). The receptors derive from a man aged 30 to 45 with alopecia areata. Some clones in this sample may be carry-over from other donors' samples.

In its sample, this clonotype was seen many times. The gene calls are TRBV7-3 and TRBJ1-1; a weak D match, TRBD1 (5 bases). With 3 bases removed from V and 5 bases from J, the gap between germline ends came to 16 bases. The CDR3 sequence is 15 residues long. Per the germline V gene, CDR1 is SGHTA and CDR2 is FQGTGA. The CDR3 loop reads CASSLIGGARTEAFF. The CDR3 nucleotides read TGTGCCAGCAGCTTGATTGGAGGGGCCCGAACTGAAGCTTTCTTT.

This clonotype was observed a few times. The chain employs TRBV5-1 and TRBJ1-1, with TRBD1 identical over 7 bases. The CDR3 spans 16 residues. Germline V gene data show CDR1 as SGHRS and CDR2 as YFSETQ. V gave up 2 bases and J gave up 5 bases; unmatched junction bases: 12. CDR3 region: CASSLSPWGTETEAFF. The CDR3 coding sequence is TGCGCCAGCAGCTTATCCCCGTGGGGGACAGAGACTGAAGCTTTCTTT.

This clonotype came up many times. The V call is TRBV28, the J call TRBJ2-7; possible D gene TRBD1, 6 bases. Trimming cost V 5 bases and J 6 bases, with 17 bases left between them. The CDR3 is made up of 14 amino acids. Germline lookup yields CDR1 MDHEN and CDR2 SYDVKM. CDR3 protein: CASSLQTGGAEQYF. The CDR3 DNA reads as TGTGCCAGCAGTCTCCAGACAGGCGGCGCCGAGCAGTACTTC.

There are many counts of this clonotype. The CDR3 loop is CASRRGSPASSYNEQFF. The CDR3 DNA sequence: TGTGCCAGCAGACGAGGGTCACCGGCCAGCTCCTACAATGAGCAGTTCTTC. V usage is TRBV11-2 and J usage is TRBJ2-1; a possible D gene is TRBD2 (5 bases). Germline lookup yields CDR1 SGHAT and CDR2 FQNNGV. This CDR3 spans 17 amino acids. V was clipped by 6 bases and J by 0 bases, with 18 bases between them. The complete variable domain, with remaining parts taken from reference TRBV11-2 and TRBJ2-1, reads EAGVAQSPRYKIIEKRQSVAFWCNPISGHATLYWYQQILGQGPKLLIQFQNNGVVDDSQLPKDRFSAERLKGVDSTLKIQPAKLEDSAVYLCASRRGSPASSYNEQFFGPGTRLTVL.

This clonotype was seen at least ten times. As DNA, the CDR3 is TGTGCCAGCAGCCACATCTGGGAGCAGTACTTC. As protein: CASSHIWEQYF. The chain uses TRBV3-1 and TRBJ2-7; no definite D call. The germline V gene encodes CDR1 LGHDT and CDR2 YNNKEL (reference sequence). Trimming stripped 3 bases from V and 7 bases from J, with 7 bases between. The CDR3 sequence is 11 residues long.

This clonotype appeared many times. V is TRBV30 and J is TRBJ2-7; 7 bases map to TRBD1. The CDR3 is made up of 12 amino acids. Per germline, CDR1 GTSNPN and CDR2 SVGIG (reference sequence). V was clipped by 3 bases and J by 1 base; unmatched bases: 0. The CDR3: CAWRQGSYEQYF. The CDR3, as DNA: TGTGCCTGGAGACAGGGGTCCTACGAGCAGTACTTC.

This chain uses TRBV7-3 with TRBJ2-3, with no clear D. V was pared by 6 bases and J by 2 bases, with 12 bases between. This CDR3 has 14 residues. Germline CDR1 reads SGHTA; CDR2 reads FQGTGA. The CDR3 here is CASRILVNTDTQYF. In nucleotides, the CDR3 is TGTGCCAGCAGGATCTTGGTGAACACAGATACGCAGTATTTT.

The chain couples TRBV29-1 to TRBJ1-2; 10 bases match TRBD1. Germline CDR1 is SQVTM and CDR2 is ANQGSEA. J lost 0 bases, V lost 5 bases, and 3 bases had no gene match. There are 14 residues in the CDR3. The CDR3 loop is CSVPGQGANYGYTF. The CDR3 DNA reads TGCAGCGTTCCCGGACAGGGGGCTAACTATGGCTACACCTTC.

In its sample, this clonotype was seen many times. The V gene is TRBV12-3 or TRBV12-4, the J gene TRBJ1-5; D is unclear. This CDR3 has 14 residues. V was trimmed by 6 bases and J by 3 bases, leaving 12 bases between them. The CDR3 DNA is TGTGCCAGCAGCATAGGACCCGCCAATCAGCCCCAGCATTTT. It codes for CASSIGPANQPQHF.

This chain connects TRBV5-1 to TRBJ2-5; 9 bases line up with TRBD2. J was trimmed by 9 bases and V by 5 bases; bases with no gene match: 11. The V gene's germline CDR1 is SGHRS and CDR2 YFSETQ. The CDR3 length is 14 residues. The CDR3 nucleotides read TGCGCCAGCAGGGCTAGCGGGGACATCGGGCCCCAGTACTTC. Amino acids: CASRASGDIGPQYF.

There are many counts of this clonotype. The chain couples TRBV25-1 to TRBJ2-7; D gene uncertain. The CDR3 is made up of 15 amino acids. The germline V gene has CDR1 MGHDK and CDR2 SYGVNS. Trimming took 2 bases from V and 4 from J, leaving 15 bases between them. CDR3 sequence reads: CASSETGFTPYEQYF. CDR3 sequence (DNA): TGTGCCAGCAGTGAAACCGGCTTCACCCCTTACGAGCAGTACTTC.

V gene TRBV5-1 combines with J gene TRBJ1-1; D unresolved. CDR1 is SGHRS and CDR2 is YFSETQ in the germline V gene. Trimming shortened V by 4 bases and J by 1 base, and 8 bases separated the two germline ends. This CDR3 is 13 amino acids long. The CDR3 sequence: CASSRGPNTEAFF. CDR3 sequence (DNA): TGCGCCAGCAGCCGGGGTCCGAACACTGAAGCTTTCTTT.